A selection of T cell receptor beta chains follows, all from one sample in a study of shared clonotypes between healthy human individuals. Clones were read by immunoSEQ multiplex PCR, and TCRdb kept only the in-frame ones, dropping some. The sample records around 2.5 million clones, 93% being singletons. Sequencing used naive CD4+ T cells from PBMCs. The receptors come from a man younger than 30 in good health. Some clones in this sample may be carry-over from other donors' samples. The CDR3 runs from the conserved cysteine through the conserved F or W. A D gene is named only where the DNA matches it firmly. Some rows have no size entry. The others give once, few or many, or a class for an expanded clone.

size,V,D,J,length,CDR3,DNA
NA,TRBV7-9,TRBD1,TRBJ1-1,17,CASSLVSTGTLNTEAFF,TGTGCCAGCAGCTTAGTTTCGACAGGGACCTTGAACACTGAAGCTTTCTTT
NA,TRBV6-6,NA,TRBJ1-6,15,CASSYPPSYNSPLHF,TGTGCCAGCAGTTATCCTCCCAGCTATAATTCACCCCTCCACTTT
NA,TRBV6-1,NA,TRBJ1-3,14,CASSEGGSGNTIYF,TGTGCCAGCAGTGAAGGGGGATCCGGAAACACCATATATTTT
once,TRBV7-3,NA,TRBJ2-3,13,CASSLGVGDTQYF,TGTGCCAGCAGCTTGGGGGTAGGGGATACGCAGTATTTT
NA,TRBV4-3,NA,TRBJ2-1,16,CASSQDQGENYNEQFF,TGCGCCAGCAGCCAAGATCAAGGGGAAAATTACAATGAGCAGTTCTTC
NA,TRBV28,NA,TRBJ2-1,18,CASGSLERPSSSYNEQFF,TGTGCCAGCGGGTCCCTGGAGCGACCGTCCTCATCCTACAATGAGCAGTTCTTC
NA,TRBV7-8,NA,TRBJ2-2,14,CASSLGRLIGELFF,TGTGCCAGCAGCTTAGGACGTCTAATCGGGGAGCTGTTTTTT
NA,TRBV11-2,NA,TRBJ2-1,16,CASSLVKWPTYNEQFF,TGTGCCAGCAGCTTAGTCAAATGGCCGACCTACAATGAGCAGTTCTTC
NA,TRBV25-1,TRBD1,TRBJ2-1,15,CASSDPRTGDNEQFF,TGTGCCAGCAGTGACCCGAGGACAGGGGACAATGAGCAGTTCTTC
NA,TRBV7-9,TRBD2,TRBJ2-1,18,CASSLWTSGTAGPRRQFF,TGTGCCAGCAGCCTATGGACTAGCGGGACGGCCGGACCCCGGAGGCAGTTCTTC
NA,TRBV6-5,NA,TRBJ1-1,13,CASSYSARTEAFF,TGTGCCAGCAGTTACTCGGCCAGGACTGAAGCTTTCTTT
NA,TRBV15,NA,TRBJ1-1,16,CATSRVPTGMNTEAFF,TGTGCCACCAGCAGAGTCCCTACGGGAATGAACACTGAAGCTTTCTTT
NA,TRBV5-4,NA,TRBJ1-3,13,CASSGQSGNTIYF,TGTGCCAGCTCCGGACAGTCTGGAAACACCATATATTTT
NA,TRBV25-1,TRBD1,TRBJ2-7,14,CASSKTGTTYEQYF,TGTGCCAGCAGCAAGACAGGGACAACCTACGAGCAGTACTTC
NA,TRBV6-5,TRBD1,TRBJ2-7,15,CASSYSRTGGYEQYF,TGTGCCAGCAGTTACTCTAGGACAGGGGGCTACGAGCAGTACTTC
NA,TRBV6-1,NA,TRBJ1-1,13,CASKWQVNTEAFF,TGTGCCAGCAAGTGGCAGGTGAACACTGAAGCTTTCTTT
NA,TRBV9,NA,TRBJ1-4,16,CASSVGSRATNEKLFF,TGTGCCAGCAGCGTAGGGTCCAGGGCAACTAATGAAAAACTGTTTTTT
NA,TRBV6-6,NA,TRBJ1-2,13,CASSYGTDYGYTF,TGTGCCAGCAGTTACGGCACGGACTATGGCTACACCTTC
NA,TRBV5-1,NA,TRBJ1-1,15,CASTQMGPSNTEAFF,TGCGCCAGCACCCAAATGGGACCGTCGAACACTGAAGCTTTCTTT
NA,TRBV11-2,NA,TRBJ2-1,11,CASSSGLEQFF,TGTGCCAGCAGCTCCGGACTAGAGCAGTTCTTC
NA,TRBV5-1,NA,TRBJ1-4,12,CASSLESEKLFF,TGCGCCAGCAGCTTGGAAAGTGAAAAACTGTTTTTT
once,TRBV7-2,TRBD2,TRBJ2-7,14,CASSGSSGSAEQYF,TGTGCCAGCAGCGGGAGTAGCGGGAGCGCCGAGCAGTACTTC
few,TRBV30,NA,TRBJ1-5,15,CAWSPGIYSNQPQHF,TGTGCCTGGAGTCCAGGGATTTATAGCAATCAGCCCCAGCATTTT
NA,TRBV11-2,NA,TRBJ2-2,13,CASSLLGTGELFF,TGTGCCAGCAGCTTACTAGGGACCGGGGAGCTGTTTTTT
NA,TRBV6-6,TRBD2,TRBJ2-1,15,CASSLAGSSYNEQFF,TGTGCCAGCAGTCTAGCGGGGAGCTCCTACAATGAGCAGTTCTTC
NA,TRBV7-9,NA,TRBJ2-7,14,CASSLITGSYEQYF,TGTGCCAGCAGCTTAATAACAGGGTCCTACGAGCAGTACTTC
NA,TRBV6-1,NA,TRBJ1-4,14,CASSLRGANEKLFF,TGTGCCAGCAGCCTCCGGGGCGCTAATGAAAAACTGTTTTTT
NA,TRBV19,TRBD1,TRBJ2-6,15,CASTTQGAGANVLTF,TGTGCCAGTACCACACAGGGGGCTGGGGCCAACGTCCTGACTTTC
NA,TRBV28,NA,TRBJ1-3,16,CASSVGHRSSGNTIYF,TGTGCCAGCAGTGTGGGACACAGAAGCTCTGGAAACACCATATATTTT
NA,TRBV15,NA,TRBJ2-7,15,CATSRDGRAYYEQYF,TGTGCCACCAGCAGAGATGGAAGGGCCTACTACGAGCAGTACTTC
NA,TRBV7-7,TRBD2,TRBJ2-1,14,CASSSSGRVNEQFF,TGTGCCAGCAGCTCTAGCGGGAGGGTCAATGAGCAGTTCTTC
NA,TRBV9,NA,TRBJ2-5,15,CASSVGGRSQETQYF,TGTGCCAGCAGCGTAGGGGGCCGCTCCCAAGAGACCCAGTACTTC
NA,TRBV27,TRBD1,TRBJ1-2,16,CASSLRGVTGGNGYTF,TGTGCCAGCAGTTTAAGGGGTGTGACAGGGGGCAATGGCTACACCTTC
NA,TRBV7-8,TRBD2,TRBJ2-5,18,CASSGPGGRVLYQETQYF,TGTGCCAGCAGCGGACCGGGGGGACGGGTCCTGTACCAAGAGACCCAGTACTTC
NA,TRBV21-1,NA,TRBJ2-1,15,CASSIGRGSYNEQFF,TGTGCCAGCAGCATCGGCAGGGGTTCCTACAATGAGCAGTTCTTC
NA,TRBV29-1,TRBD1,TRBJ1-1,13,CSVDRGRWTEAFF,TGCAGCGTGGACAGGGGGCGTTGGACTGAAGCTTTCTTT
NA,TRBV28,NA,TRBJ2-1,14,CAAGTPLSYNEQFF,TGTGCGGCCGGGACTCCCTTATCCTACAATGAGCAGTTCTTC
few,TRBV2,NA,TRBJ1-5,14,CASSETGQDQPQHF,TGTGCCAGCAGTGAAACAGGGCAAGATCAGCCCCAGCATTTT
NA,TRBV4-1,NA,TRBJ1-2,15,CASSALLGKNYGYTF,TGCGCCAGCAGCGCCCTTCTGGGTAAAAACTATGGCTACACCTTC
NA,TRBV4-3,NA,TRBJ1-4,17,CASSQGAGRSNNEKLFF,TGCGCCAGCAGCCAAGGGGCTGGAAGAAGTAATAATGAAAAACTGTTTTTT
once,TRBV7-9,TRBD1,TRBJ1-2,14,CASSQQGANYGYTF,TGTGCCAGCAGCCAACAGGGGGCGAACTATGGCTACACCTTC
NA,TRBV19,NA,TRBJ1-2,14,CASSQISDNYGYTF,TGTGCCAGTAGTCAGATATCGGATAACTATGGCTACACCTTC
once,TRBV4-2,NA,TRBJ2-3,15,CASSQGGTSTDTQYF,TGTGCCAGCAGCCAAGGAGGGACCAGCACAGATACGCAGTATTTT
NA,TRBV28,TRBD2,TRBJ2-7,15,CASSLVGGGRGEQYF,TGTGCCAGCAGTTTAGTGGGCGGGGGGCGCGGAGAGCAGTACTTC
NA,TRBV7-9,NA,TRBJ1-1,15,CASTPRGGQGTEAFF,TGTGCCAGCACCCCACGCGGAGGGCAAGGGACTGAAGCTTTCTTT
NA,TRBV7-9,NA,TRBJ2-3,11,CASSEKRDQYF,TGTGCCAGCAGCGAGAAACGGGACCAGTATTTT
NA,TRBV12-5,TRBD1,TRBJ2-3,15,CASGLGTGGTDTQYF,TGTGCTAGTGGTTTGGGGACAGGGGGAACAGATACGCAGTATTTT